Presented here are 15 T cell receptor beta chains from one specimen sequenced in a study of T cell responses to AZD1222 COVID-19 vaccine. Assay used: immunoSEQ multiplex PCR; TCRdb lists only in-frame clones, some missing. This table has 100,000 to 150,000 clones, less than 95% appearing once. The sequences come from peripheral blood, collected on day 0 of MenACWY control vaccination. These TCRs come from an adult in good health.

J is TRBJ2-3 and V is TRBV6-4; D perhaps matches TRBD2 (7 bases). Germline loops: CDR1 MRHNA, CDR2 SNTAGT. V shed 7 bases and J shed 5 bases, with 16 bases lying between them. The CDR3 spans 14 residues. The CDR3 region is CASTPGGGRDTQYF. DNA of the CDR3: TGTGCCAGCACCCCTGGGGGGGGGCGAGATACGCAGTATTTT.

As DNA, the CDR3 is TGTGCCAGCAGCTCACAGGGAGGGGGGCTACAGCCCCAGCATTTT. Protein sequence: CASSSQGGGLQPQHF. The J gene is TRBJ1-5, the V gene TRBV7-2; the D gene is possibly TRBD1 (6 bases). V shed 4 bases and J shed 7 bases, with 17 bases lying between them. Germline V gene lookup returns CDR1 SGHTA and CDR2 FQGNSA. There are 15 residues in the CDR3.

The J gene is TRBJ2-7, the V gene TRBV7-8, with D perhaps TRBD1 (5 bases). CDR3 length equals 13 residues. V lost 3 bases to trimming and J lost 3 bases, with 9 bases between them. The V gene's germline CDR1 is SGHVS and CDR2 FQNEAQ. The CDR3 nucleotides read TGTGCCAGCAGCTTTGACAGAAACTACGAGCAGTACTTC. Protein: CASSFDRNYEQYF.

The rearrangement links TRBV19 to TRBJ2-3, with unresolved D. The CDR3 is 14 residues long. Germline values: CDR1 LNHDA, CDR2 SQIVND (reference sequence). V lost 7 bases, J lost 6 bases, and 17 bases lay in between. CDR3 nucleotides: TGTGCCAGTAAAAGAGTCGTAGGGATGGATACGCAGTATTTT. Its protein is CASKRVVGMDTQYF.

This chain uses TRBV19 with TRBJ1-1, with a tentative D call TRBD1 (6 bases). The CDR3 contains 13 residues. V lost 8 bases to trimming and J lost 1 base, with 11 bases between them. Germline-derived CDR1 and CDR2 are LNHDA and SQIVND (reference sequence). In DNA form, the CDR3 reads TGTGCCAGTCGACACAGGGAGAACACTGAAGCTTTCTTT. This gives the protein CASRHRENTEAFF.

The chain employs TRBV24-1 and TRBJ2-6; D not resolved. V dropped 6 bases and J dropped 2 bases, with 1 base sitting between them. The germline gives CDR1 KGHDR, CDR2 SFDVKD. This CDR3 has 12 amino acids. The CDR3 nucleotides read TGTGCCACCAGTCCTGGGGCCAACGTCCTGACTTTC. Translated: CATSPGANVLTF.

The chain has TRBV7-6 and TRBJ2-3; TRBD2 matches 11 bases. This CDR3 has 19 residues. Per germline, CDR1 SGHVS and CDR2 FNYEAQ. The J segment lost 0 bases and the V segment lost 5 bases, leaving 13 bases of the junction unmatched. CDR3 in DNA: TGTGCCAGCAGCAGGGGGGCGGGACTAGCGGTTACGAGCACAGATACGCAGTATTTT. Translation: CASSRGAGLAVTSTDTQYF.

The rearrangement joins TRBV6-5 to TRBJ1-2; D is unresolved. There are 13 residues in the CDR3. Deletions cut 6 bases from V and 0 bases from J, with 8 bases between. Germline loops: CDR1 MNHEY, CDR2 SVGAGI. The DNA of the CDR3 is TGTGCCAGCAGCCCAACCCCTAACTATGGCTACACCTTC. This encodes CASSPTPNYGYTF.

The CDR3: CASSQPGGYSREEGYTF. CDR3 nucleotide sequence: TGTGCCAGCAGCCAACCAGGGGGGTACAGCAGGGAAGAAGGCTACACCTTC. V is TRBV4-2 and J is TRBJ1-2, with 7 bases matching TRBD1. V lost 2 bases and J lost 8; bases outside the gene matches: 17. The germline V gene encodes CDR1 LGHNA and CDR2 YNFKEQ. This CDR3 region has 17 residues.

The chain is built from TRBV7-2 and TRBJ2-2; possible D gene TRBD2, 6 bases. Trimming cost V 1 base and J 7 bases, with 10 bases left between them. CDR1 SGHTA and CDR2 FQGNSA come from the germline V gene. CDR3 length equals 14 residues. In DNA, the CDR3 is TGTGCCAGCAGCTTAGTTAGCGGTGACGGGGAGCTGTTTTTT. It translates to CASSLVSGDGELFF.

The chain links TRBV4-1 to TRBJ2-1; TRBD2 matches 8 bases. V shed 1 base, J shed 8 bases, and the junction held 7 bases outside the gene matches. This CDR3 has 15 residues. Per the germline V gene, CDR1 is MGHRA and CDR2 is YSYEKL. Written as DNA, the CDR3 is TGCGCCAGCAGCCAAGTCGCGGGGGGCCAGGATGAGCAGTTCTTC. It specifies CASSQVAGGQDEQFF.

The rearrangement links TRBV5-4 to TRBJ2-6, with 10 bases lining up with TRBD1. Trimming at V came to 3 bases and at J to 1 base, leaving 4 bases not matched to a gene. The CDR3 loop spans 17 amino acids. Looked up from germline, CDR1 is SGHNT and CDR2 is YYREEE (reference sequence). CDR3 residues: CASSSRDRGSGANVLTF. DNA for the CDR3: TGTGCCAGCAGCTCCCGGGACAGGGGATCTGGGGCCAACGTCCTGACTTTC. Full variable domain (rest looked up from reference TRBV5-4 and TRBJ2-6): ETGVTQSPTHLIKTRGQQVTLRCSSQSGHNTVSWYQQALGQGPQFIFQYYREEENGRGNFPPRFSGLQFPNYSSELNVNALELDDSALYLCASSSRDRGSGANVLTFGAGSRLTVL.

This CDR3 is CASSPLRGMGDSPLHF. The DNA of the CDR3 is TGTGCCAGCAGCCCCCTTCGGGGGATGGGGGATTCACCCCTCCACTTT. This chain connects TRBV6-2 or TRBV6-3 to TRBJ1-6; the D gene is possibly TRBD1 (5 bases). CDR1 and CDR2 from the germline V gene are MNHEY and SVGEGT. V was cut by 6 bases and J by 8 bases, with 20 bases left in between. The CDR3 loop spans 16 amino acids.

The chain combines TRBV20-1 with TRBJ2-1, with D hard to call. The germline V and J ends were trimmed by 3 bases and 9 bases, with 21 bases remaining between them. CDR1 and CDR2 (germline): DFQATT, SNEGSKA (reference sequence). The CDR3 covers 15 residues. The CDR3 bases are TGCAGTGCTAGTGACGCCACCCTAGGTTTGGGTGAGCAGTTCTTC. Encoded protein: CSASDATLGLGEQFF.

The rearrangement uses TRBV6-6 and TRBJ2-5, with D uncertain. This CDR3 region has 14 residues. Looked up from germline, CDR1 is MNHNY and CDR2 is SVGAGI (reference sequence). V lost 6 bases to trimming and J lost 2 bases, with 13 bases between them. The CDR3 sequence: CASRPTAKQETQYF. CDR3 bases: TGTGCCAGCAGACCGACGGCCAAACAAGAGACCCAGTACTTC.